The entry below gives a single TCR beta chain sequence along with its context. The sample originates from a study of shared clonotypes between healthy human individuals. Study details: In total, the donors were two women and a few men aged 18 to 49.

V gave up 2 bases and J gave up 2 bases, with 8 bases separating them. Germline loops: CDR1 SGHTA, CDR2 FQGNSA. The CDR3 has 14 amino acids. The data were produced by immunoSEQ multiplex PCR, yet TCRdb's version contains in-frame clones alone and is incomplete. The sample contains under 750,000 clones, just under 75% of which appear only once. This TCR derives from a woman aged 30 to 39 in good health. The chain recombines TRBV7-2 with TRBJ2-3; D is uncertain. Sample: memory CD4+ T cells sorted from blood. As to subset: CD45RA-negative fraction. The chain's CDR3 is CASSLIRHTDTQYF. In nucleotides, the CDR3 is TGTGCCAGCAGCTTAATCCGCCACACAGATACGCAGTATTTT.